The next 30 T cell receptor beta chains were all read from a single sample in a study of CD8 T cells in Susac syndrome. Reverse transcription used about 0.45 to 1 ug RNA and random hexamers. TCRdb called the immunoSEQ multiplex PCR reads again in MiXCR, with one record for every CDR3 protein. The table has fewer than 200,000 distinct CDR3 sequences, roughly 90% seen once. The specimen was CD4+ T cells from PBMCs. Receptor source: a human donor with Susac syndrome.

V and J are TRBV20-1 and TRBJ1-5; maybe TRBD1 (5 bases). Germline V lookup: CDR1 DFQATT, CDR2 SNEGSKA (reference sequence). V was trimmed by 2 bases and J by 4 bases, leaving 9 bases between them. The CDR3 has 13 amino acids. The CDR3 loop is CSARQGPNQPQHF. As DNA, the CDR3 is TGCAGTGCTAGACAGGGCCCAAATCAGCCCCAGCATTTT.

J is TRBJ1-6 and V is TRBV6-2 or TRBV6-3; D is unclear. CDR1 and CDR2 from the germline V gene are MNHEY and SVGEGT. The CDR3 is 13 residues long. The V end lost 5 bases, the J end lost 10 bases, and 12 bases lay between the germline ends. CDR3 in amino acids: CASSRRVESPLHF. The CDR3 DNA sequence: TGTGCCAGCAGTCGGAGGGTGGAATCACCCCTCCACTTT.

V gene TRBV30 combines with J gene TRBJ2-7, with 9 positions matching TRBD1. The CDR3 spans 15 residues. Germline V gives CDR1 GTSNPN, CDR2 SVGIG (reference sequence). The V segment lost 2 bases and the J segment 5 bases; nucleotides outside the gene matches: 10. CDR3 nucleotides: TGTGCCTGGAGTCCGTGGACAGGGGACGGCGACGAGCAGTACTTC. Translating gives CAWSPWTGDGDEQYF.

The chain uses TRBV28 and TRBJ2-3; 16 nucleotides line up with TRBD2. The CDR3 runs 16 residues. Germline V gives CDR1 MDHEN, CDR2 SYDVKM. Trimming cost V 3 bases and J 4 bases; bases outside gene matches: 1. Written as DNA, the CDR3 is TGTGCCAGCAGTTTGGGACTAGCGGGAGGGCCAGATACGCAGTATTTT. It translates to CASSLGLAGGPDTQYF.

This clonotype was observed a few times. The chain's CDR3 is CASSLGGGNIQYF. CDR3 in DNA: TGTGCCAGCAGCTTAGGGGGGGGTAACATTCAGTACTTC. The genes are TRBV11-2 and TRBJ2-4; 7 bases match TRBD2. The germline V gene has CDR1 SGHAT and CDR2 FQNNGV. The CDR3 runs 13 residues. V shed 1 base, J shed 7 bases, and the junction held 1 base outside the gene matches.

This chain joins TRBV19 and TRBJ2-1, with a tentative D call TRBD1 (6 bases). The CDR3 is 14 amino acids. Germline V lookup: CDR1 LNHDA, CDR2 SQIVND (reference sequence). The V end lost 4 bases, the J end lost 1 base, and 8 bases lay between the germline ends. DNA for the CDR3: TGTGCCAGTAGTAACACAGGGTCCTACAATGAGCAGTTCTTC. This sequence encodes CASSNTGSYNEQFF.

The V and J genes are TRBV5-4 and TRBJ1-5; D gene uncertain. CDR1 is SGHNT and CDR2 is YYREEE in the germline V gene (reference sequence). Trimming shortened V by 0 bases and J by 4 bases, and 5 bases separated the two germline ends. The CDR3 spans 13 residues. The CDR3 bases are TGTGCCAGCAGCTTGGCCGGGAATCAGCCCCAGCATTTT. The encoded protein is CASSLAGNQPQHF.

The rearrangement joins TRBV20-1 to TRBJ1-2; the match to TRBD1 covers 7 bases. This CDR3 comprises 12 residues. Per germline, CDR1 DFQATT and CDR2 SNEGSKA (reference sequence). The V and J ends lost 6 bases and 6 bases, in that order; junction bases with no gene match: 7. The CDR3 nucleotides are TGCAGTGCAACAGGGGCTGGAAATGGCTACACCTTC. Amino acids: CSATGAGNGYTF.

This chain links TRBV3-1 with TRBJ2-7, with TRBD2 matching 8 bases. Germline V gene sequence: CDR1 LGHDT, CDR2 YNNKEL (reference sequence). This CDR3 is 17 amino acids long. With 4 bases clipped from V and 6 bases from J, the junction kept 17 bases outside the gene matches. CDR3 in DNA: TGTGCCAGCAGCCCCCGGTTTATCGGGAGGGAGCGCGGCGAGCAGTACTTC. It is translated as CASSPRFIGRERGEQYF.

The V call is TRBV7-2, the J call TRBJ2-5, with D uncertain. This CDR3 region has 15 residues. Looked up from germline, CDR1 is SGHTA and CDR2 is FQGNSA. V was shortened by 2 bases and J by 1 base, with 11 bases between the two germline ends. The CDR3 spells CASSLPGRAQETQYF. In nucleotides, the CDR3 is TGTGCCAGCAGCTTACCAGGCCGGGCCCAAGAGACCCAGTACTTC.

V and J are TRBV2 and TRBJ2-2; D is uncertain. The germline CDR1 and CDR2 sequences are SNHLY and FYNNEI. The CDR3 loop spans 14 amino acids. Between the trimmed V and J ends, which lost 5 bases and 1 base, there was a span of 8 bases. CDR3: CASSLRRNTGELFF. The CDR3 coding sequence is TGTGCCAGCAGTTTAAGACGGAACACCGGGGAGCTGTTTTTT.

A single count supports this clonotype. V and J are TRBV6-5 and TRBJ1-1; D is ambiguous. Germline V CDR1 and CDR2: MNHEY, SVGAGI. The CDR3 is 14 residues long. The V gene lost 6 bases and the J gene lost 0 bases, with 11 bases spanning the gap. As DNA, the CDR3 is TGTGCCAGCAGACCACGCATAATGAACACTGAAGCTTTCTTT. Translation: CASRPRIMNTEAFF.

The V call is TRBV6-5, the J call TRBJ2-7; a weak D match, TRBD2 (5 bases). This CDR3 contains 13 residues. Germline V gene sequence: CDR1 MNHEY, CDR2 SVGAGI. The V and J ends lost 2 bases and 4 bases respectively, with 9 bases between them. The CDR3 sequence: CASSYRLAYEQYF. In DNA, the CDR3 is TGTGCCAGCAGTTACCGGCTAGCTTACGAGCAGTACTTC.

This clonotype was detected only once. V gene TRBV7-9 combines with J gene TRBJ1-1, with TRBD1 matching over 10 bases. The CDR3 is 17 amino acids. CDR1 and CDR2 (germline): SEHNR, FQNEAQ (reference sequence). The J segment lost 0 bases and the V segment lost 5 bases, leaving 9 bases of the junction unmatched. CDR3 in amino acids: CASSNGRDRGLNTEAFF. The DNA for the CDR3 is TGTGCCAGCAGCAACGGCCGGGACAGGGGCCTGAACACTGAAGCTTTCTTT.

The J gene is TRBJ1-1, the V gene TRBV29-1; 7 bases align to TRBD1. The CDR3 has 13 amino acids. Unmatched junction bases numbered 10, after V lost 7 bases and J lost 5 bases. CDR1 and CDR2 from the germline V gene are SQVTM and ANQGSEA. This CDR3 reads CSAYRGLGTEAFF. The CDR3 nucleotides read TGCAGCGCCTACAGGGGCCTGGGGACTGAAGCTTTCTTT.

The J gene is TRBJ2-1, the V gene TRBV30; 9 bases match TRBD2. The CDR3 is made up of 17 amino acids. Germline lookup yields CDR1 GTSNPN and CDR2 SVGIG (reference sequence). After removal of 3 bases from V and 5 bases from J, the junction contained 14 bases not matched to a gene. The CDR3 reads CAWSLGVAGGPHNEQFF. CDR3 coding DNA: TGTGCCTGGAGCCTAGGGGTTGCGGGGGGGCCTCACAATGAGCAGTTCTTC.

This clonotype was seen just once. The rearrangement joins TRBV20-1 to TRBJ2-7, with D possibly being TRBD1 or TRBD2 (5 bases each). Germline V gene sequence: CDR1 DFQATT, CDR2 SNEGSKA (reference sequence). The CDR3 loop spans 14 amino acids. The V end was cut by 2 bases, the J end by 6 bases, with 17 bases between. The CDR3 sequence: CSARKRGTVLEQYF. In nucleotides, the CDR3 is TGCAGTGCTAGAAAGAGAGGGACCGTGCTCGAGCAGTACTTC.

The rearrangement links TRBV7-2 to TRBJ2-7; TRBD1 is a possible D gene (5 bases). V gave up 5 bases and J gave up 0 bases, with 14 bases separating them. The CDR3 spans 15 residues. Per the germline V gene, CDR1 is SGHTA and CDR2 is FQGNSA. The CDR3 DNA follows: TGTGCCAGCAGCCCGCGGCACAGGTCCTCCTACGAGCAGTACTTC. It translates to CASSPRHRSSYEQYF.

The chain has TRBV30 and TRBJ1-5, with D uncertain. V was trimmed by 4 bases and J by 4 bases, leaving 8 bases between them. This CDR3 has 12 residues. CDR1 is GTSNPN and CDR2 is SVGIG in the germline V gene (reference sequence). CDR3 sequence reads: CAWTRGNQPQHF. CDR3 DNA sequence: TGTGCCTGGACCAGAGGAAATCAGCCCCAGCATTTT.

This clonotype appeared once. V usage is TRBV14 and J usage is TRBJ2-1; D call uncertain. Germline values: CDR1 SGHDN, CDR2 FVKESK. Trimming took 1 base from V and 0 from J, leaving 7 bases between them. The CDR3 consists of 15 residues. In DNA form, the CDR3 reads TGTGCCAGCAGCCAAGGAGCTAGCTCCTACAATGAGCAGTTCTTC. This encodes CASSQGASSYNEQFF.

The V and J genes are TRBV9 and TRBJ2-3; D gene unclear. V gave up 3 bases and J gave up 3 bases, with 8 bases separating them. This CDR3 has 13 residues. Germline V CDR1 and CDR2: SGDLS, YYNGEE. This chain's CDR3 is CASSADWTDTQYF. CDR3 nucleotide sequence: TGTGCCAGCAGCGCCGACTGGACAGATACGCAGTATTTT.

The rearrangement uses TRBV2 and TRBJ2-7; a possible D gene is TRBD2 (7 bases). Germline lookup yields CDR1 SNHLY and CDR2 FYNNEI. The CDR3 is 13 amino acids. With 4 bases removed from V and 5 bases from J, the gap between germline ends came to 12 bases. The CDR3: CASSAGGGHEQYF. CDR3 nucleotide sequence: TGTGCCAGCAGTGCGGGGGGCGGCCACGAGCAGTACTTC.

The chain has TRBV5-4 and TRBJ2-1; tentatively, D is TRBD2 (6 bases). CDR1 is SGHNT, CDR2 YYREEE, per germline (reference sequence). The ends were cut back, 4 bases at V and 4 bases at J, with 12 bases in the middle. CDR3 length: 14 amino acids. The chain's CDR3 is CASSPPGLYNEQFF. DNA of the CDR3: TGTGCCAGCAGCCCTCCGGGACTGTACAATGAGCAGTTCTTC.

This clonotype showed up just once. This chain connects TRBV10-3 to TRBJ2-5; D is unclear. The V and J ends lost 1 base and 1 base respectively, with 13 bases between them. The CDR3 consists of 16 residues. The germline V gene encodes CDR1 ENHRY and CDR2 SYGVKD. The CDR3 region is CAISEFADGLQETQYF. Written as DNA, the CDR3 is TGTGCCATCAGTGAGTTTGCAGACGGCCTCCAAGAGACCCAGTACTTC.

This chain links TRBV30 with TRBJ2-1; 11 bases are shared with TRBD2. Per germline, CDR1 GTSNPN and CDR2 SVGIG (reference sequence). Trimming at V came to 5 bases and at J to 6 bases, leaving 9 bases not matched to a gene. This CDR3 contains 15 residues. CDR3 region: CAWQISGGAINEQFF. In DNA, the CDR3 is TGTGCCTGGCAGATTAGCGGGGGGGCTATCAATGAGCAGTTCTTC. The whole variable domain, remainder taken from reference TRBV30 and TRBJ2-1, is SQTIHQWPATLVQPVGSPLSLECTVEGTSNPNLYWYRQAAGRGLQLLFYSVGIGQISSEVPQNLSASRPQDRQFILSSKKLLLSDSGFYLCAWQISGGAINEQFFGPGTRLTVL.

V and J are TRBV29-1 and TRBJ2-6, with D unclear. Germline V gene data show CDR1 as SQVTM and CDR2 as ANQGSEA. Trimming removed 5 bases from V and 0 bases from J, with 11 bases in between. The CDR3 is made up of 15 amino acids. This CDR3 is CSVSVTRSGANVLTF. DNA for the CDR3: TGCAGCGTTTCTGTCACACGCTCTGGGGCCAACGTCCTGACTTTC.

The J gene is TRBJ1-4, the V gene TRBV5-4, with 7 positions matching TRBD1. Germline V gene lookup returns CDR1 SGHNT and CDR2 YYREEE (reference sequence). Trimming at V came to 1 base and at J to 16 bases, leaving 7 bases not matched to a gene. The CDR3 runs to 12 residues. CDR3 amino acids: CASSLSGDSPFF. Here the CDR3 DNA reads TGTGCCAGCAGCTTGTCAGGGGACAGCCCGTTTTTT.

The V gene is TRBV20-1, the J gene TRBJ1-2; 7 bases align to TRBD1. V gave up 1 base and J gave up 2 bases; unmatched junction bases: 7. Germline CDR1 is DFQATT and CDR2 is SNEGSKA (reference sequence). This CDR3 comprises 15 residues. For the CDR3, the DNA is TGCAGTGCTAGAGTCGGGGGGACAGCGAACTATGGCTACACCTTC. Encoded protein: CSARVGGTANYGYTF.

The chain recombines TRBV30 with TRBJ1-1; tentative D call: TRBD1 (6 bases). Germline V lookup: CDR1 GTSNPN, CDR2 SVGIG (reference sequence). V was cut by 2 bases and J by 1 base, with 11 bases left in between. The CDR3 loop spans 14 amino acids. CDR3: CAWSRGQWNTEAFF. CDR3 sequence (DNA): TGTGCCTGGAGTCGCGGACAGTGGAACACTGAAGCTTTCTTT.

The J gene is TRBJ2-7, the V gene TRBV10-3; D possibly corresponds to TRBD1 (5 bases). CDR1 ENHRY and CDR2 SYGVKD come from the germline V gene. This CDR3 contains 13 residues. V lost 0 bases and J 10 bases, leaving 13 bases between the germline ends. The CDR3 spells CAISESRQDKQYF. The CDR3 bases are TGTGCCATCAGTGAGTCGCGTCAGGACAAACAGTACTTC.